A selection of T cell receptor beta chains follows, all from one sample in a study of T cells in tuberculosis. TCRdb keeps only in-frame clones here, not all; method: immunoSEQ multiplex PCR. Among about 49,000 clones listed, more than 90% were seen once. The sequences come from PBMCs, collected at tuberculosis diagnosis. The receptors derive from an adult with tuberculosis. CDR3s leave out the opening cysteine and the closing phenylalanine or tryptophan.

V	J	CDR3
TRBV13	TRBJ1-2	ASSSKTGVDYGYT
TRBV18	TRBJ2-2	ASSLKLDTGELF
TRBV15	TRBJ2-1	ATRPGLANNEQF
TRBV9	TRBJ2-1	ASSVSSGQAWNEQF
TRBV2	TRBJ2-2	ASSLTSGSNGELF
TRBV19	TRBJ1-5	ASSPHNQPQH
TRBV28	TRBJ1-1	ASSLRGKPEAF
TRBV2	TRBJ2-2	ASRAGPNTGELF
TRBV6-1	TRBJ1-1	ASTSLGQGSFKAF
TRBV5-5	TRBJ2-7	ASGRGINEQY
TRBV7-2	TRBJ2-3	ASSASYGTDTQY
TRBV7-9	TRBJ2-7	ASSSELQGGLEQY
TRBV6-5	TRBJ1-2	ASSRQGNYGYT
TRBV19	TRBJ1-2	ASSPRQEANYGYT
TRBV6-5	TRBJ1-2	ASSPTHSGQDGYT
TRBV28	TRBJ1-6	ASSLGEGAASPLH
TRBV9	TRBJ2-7	ASSVGGGSPYEQY
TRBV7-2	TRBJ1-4	ASSRARQGEKLF
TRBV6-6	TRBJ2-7	ASSSPSISGDEQY
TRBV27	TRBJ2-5	ASSRRTGETQY